The clone carrying this TCR gamma chain was found a few times. Its antigen is not known. This CDR3 region has 12 residues. Germline V CDR1 and CDR2: VTNTFY, YDVSTARD (reference sequence). The J segment lost 11 bases and the V segment lost 0 bases, leaving 3 bases of the junction unmatched. TCRdb reanalysed the PCR reads via CATT. The data show around 4,500 gamma-chain clones, with roughly a third seen just once and roughly 3% held by the top ten. This sample was included in a study of human gamma delta and Vdelta1 T cells. Study-wide findings and caveats: Acute myeloid leukemia was reportedly broadly targeted by polyclonal Delta One T cells.

Source material: Vdelta1 gamma-delta T cells from blood grown in culture (DOT cells). This TCR came from a human donor in good health. The V and J genes are TRGV3 and TRGJP2. CDR3 region: CATWDRLWIKTF. The CDR3 region has the DNA TGTGCCACCTGGGACAGGCTCTGGATCAAGACGTTT.